The clone carrying this TCR beta chain has only a few counts. As yet, its antigen is unknown. The sample comes from a study of siplizumab effects on memory and regulatory T cells. Findings and caveats of the study: Naive T cells appeared more varied than memory cells and looked like key alloresponse contributors. Controls had approximately 27% Treg-derived mappable alloreactive CD4+ clones on average, versus around 71% with siplizumab. Siplizumab caused a significant drop in alloreactive sequences traceable to unstimulated CD4+ memory cells.

The CDR3 extends over 16 amino acids. The junction had 16 bases not matched to a gene; V was cut back by 5 bases and J by 8 bases. The V gene's germline CDR1 is SEHNR and CDR2 FQNEAQ (reference sequence). Clones were read by immunoSEQ multiplex PCR, and TCRdb kept only the in-frame ones, dropping some. Of 75,000 to 95,000 clones in the sample, 70% to 90% were seen once. The source material was CD4+ T cells sorted from blood. This clonotype was obtained from a human donor in good health. The chain combines TRBV7-9 with TRBJ1-2, with TRBD1 identical over 8 bases. CDR3 sequence reads: CASSQPTVGQGLGYTF. The CDR3 nucleotides read TGTGCCAGCAGCCAACCCACCGTCGGACAGGGCTTAGGCTACACCTTC.